A selection of T cell receptor beta chains follows, all from one sample in a study of neurological immune-mediated disorders. Each CDR3 protein gets one entry after TCRdb re-called the 5' RACE reads with MiXCR. Among 55,000 to 80,000 distinct CDR3 sequences, around 5% were seen once, and the ten largest hold 3.4%. The specimen was PBMCs. The receptors were gathered from a woman in her fifties or sixties with multiple sclerosis. Both conserved end residues are part of each CDR3.

CDR3 protein	J gene	V gene
CASSATGQNTEAFF	TRBJ1-1	TRBV9
CASSLVGDEQFF	TRBJ2-1	TRBV5-5
CATREAYEQYF	TRBJ2-7	TRBV28
CSAAGTDEKLFF	TRBJ1-4	TRBV20-1
CASSLAGEDSPLNF	TRBJ1-6	TRBV5-1
CASSHRTGPTGGYTF	TRBJ1-2	TRBV12-3/TRBV12-4
CASSARGLRTADSYNEQFF	TRBJ2-1	TRBV9
CASSHRDRSSPLHF	TRBJ1-6	TRBV28
CASSQDLRRGGRSYNEQFF	TRBJ2-1	TRBV3-1
CASSKLAGGTTDTQYF	TRBJ2-3	TRBV10-2
CASSLSPGGGYGYTF	TRBJ1-2	TRBV7-2
CASSLNRAYTEAFF	TRBJ1-1	TRBV5-1
CASSPDRINTEAFF	TRBJ1-1	TRBV12-3/TRBV12-4
CATSDPGTGRGETQYF	TRBJ2-5	TRBV24-1
CSVEAGGRYEQYF	TRBJ2-7	TRBV29-1
CASSFQPGQDTDTQYF	TRBJ2-3	TRBV5-5
CASSIRAGGDFYNEQFF	TRBJ2-1	TRBV5-8
CSVEGWQTQYF	TRBJ2-5	TRBV29-1
CSARFGGGDTQYF	TRBJ2-3	TRBV20-1
CASSYSDNTEAFF	TRBJ1-1	TRBV5-1
CASSMDRPYEQYF	TRBJ2-7	TRBV5-1
CASSRERSNQPQHF	TRBJ1-5	TRBV2
CASSLTAAGGADTQYF	TRBJ2-3	TRBV7-3
CSAVPLAGGTDTQYF	TRBJ2-3	TRBV20-1
CASSYADNEQFF	TRBJ2-1	TRBV6-2/TRBV6-3
CSAVTSGGTDTQYF	TRBJ2-3	TRBV20-1